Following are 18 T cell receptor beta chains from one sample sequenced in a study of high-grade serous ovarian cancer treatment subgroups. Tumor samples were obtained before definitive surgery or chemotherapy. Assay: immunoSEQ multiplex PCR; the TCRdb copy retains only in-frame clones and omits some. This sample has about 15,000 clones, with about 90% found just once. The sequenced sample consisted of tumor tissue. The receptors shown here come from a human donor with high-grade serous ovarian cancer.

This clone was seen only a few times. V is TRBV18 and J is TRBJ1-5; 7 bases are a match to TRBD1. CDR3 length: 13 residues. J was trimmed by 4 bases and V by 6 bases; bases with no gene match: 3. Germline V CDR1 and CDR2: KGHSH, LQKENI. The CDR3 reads CASSGTDNQPQHF. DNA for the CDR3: TGTGCCAGCTCGGGGACAGATAATCAGCCCCAGCATTTT.

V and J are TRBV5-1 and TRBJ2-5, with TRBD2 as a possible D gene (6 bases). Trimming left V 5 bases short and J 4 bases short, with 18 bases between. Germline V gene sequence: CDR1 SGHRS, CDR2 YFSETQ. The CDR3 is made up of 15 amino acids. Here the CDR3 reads CASRNAGEGGETQYF. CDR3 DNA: TGCGCCAGCAGAAACGCGGGTGAGGGAGGAGAGACCCAGTACTTC. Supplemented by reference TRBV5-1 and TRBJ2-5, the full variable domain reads KAGVTQTPRYLIKTRGQQVTLSCSPISGHRSVSWYQQTPGQGLQFLFEYFSETQRNKGNFPGRFSGRQFSNSRSEMNVSTLELGDSALYLCASRNAGEGGETQYFGPGTRLLVL.

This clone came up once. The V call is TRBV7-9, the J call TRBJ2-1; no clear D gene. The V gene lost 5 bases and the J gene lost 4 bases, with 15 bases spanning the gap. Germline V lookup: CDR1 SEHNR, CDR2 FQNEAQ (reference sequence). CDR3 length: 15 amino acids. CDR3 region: CASSLGPTYYNEQFF. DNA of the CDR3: TGTGCCAGCAGCCTTGGCCCCACTTATTACAATGAGCAGTTCTTC. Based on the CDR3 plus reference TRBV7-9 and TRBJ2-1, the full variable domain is DTGVSQNPRHKITKRGQNVTFRCDPISEHNRLYWYRQTLGQGPEFLTYFQNEAQLEKSRLLSDRFSAERPKGSFSTLEIQRTEQGDSAMYLCASSLGPTYYNEQFFGPGTRLTVL.

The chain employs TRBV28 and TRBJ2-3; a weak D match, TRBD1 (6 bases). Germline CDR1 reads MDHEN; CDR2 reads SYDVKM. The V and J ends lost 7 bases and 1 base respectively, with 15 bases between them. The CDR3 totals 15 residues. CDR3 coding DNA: TGTGCCAGCACCTTGGGACAATTACGCACAGATACGCAGTATTTT. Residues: CASTLGQLRTDTQYF.

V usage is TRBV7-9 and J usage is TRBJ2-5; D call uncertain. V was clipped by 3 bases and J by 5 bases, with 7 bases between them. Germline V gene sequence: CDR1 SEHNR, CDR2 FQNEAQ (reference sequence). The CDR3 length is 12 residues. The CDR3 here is CASSFGVETQYF. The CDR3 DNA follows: TGTGCCAGCAGCTTTGGGGTGGAGACCCAGTACTTC.

The CDR3 nucleotides are TGCAGCGTTCTCACCCAGGGGGGCTACACCTTC. Its protein is CSVLTQGGYTF. V and J are TRBV29-1 and TRBJ1-2; D perhaps matches TRBD1 (6 bases). V shed 5 bases and J shed 8 bases, with 12 bases lying between them. Germline CDR1 is SQVTM and CDR2 is ANQGSEA. The CDR3 is made up of 11 amino acids.

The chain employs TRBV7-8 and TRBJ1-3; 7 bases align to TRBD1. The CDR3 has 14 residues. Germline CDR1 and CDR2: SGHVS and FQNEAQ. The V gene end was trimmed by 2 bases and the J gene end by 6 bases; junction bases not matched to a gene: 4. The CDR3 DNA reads TGTGCCAGCAGCTTAAACAGGGGTGAAAACACCATATATTTT. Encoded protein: CASSLNRGENTIYF.

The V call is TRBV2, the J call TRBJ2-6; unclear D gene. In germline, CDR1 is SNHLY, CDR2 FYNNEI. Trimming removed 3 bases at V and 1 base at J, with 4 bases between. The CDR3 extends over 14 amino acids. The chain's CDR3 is CASSDESGANVLTF. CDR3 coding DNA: TGTGCCAGCAGTGATGAATCTGGGGCCAACGTCCTGACTTTC. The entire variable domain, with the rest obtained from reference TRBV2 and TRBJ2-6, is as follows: EPEVTQTPSHQVTQMGQEVILRCVPISNHLYFYWYRQILGQKVEFLVSFYNNEISEKSEIFDDQFSVERPDGSNFTLKIRSTKLEDSAMYFCASSDESGANVLTFGAGSRLTVL.

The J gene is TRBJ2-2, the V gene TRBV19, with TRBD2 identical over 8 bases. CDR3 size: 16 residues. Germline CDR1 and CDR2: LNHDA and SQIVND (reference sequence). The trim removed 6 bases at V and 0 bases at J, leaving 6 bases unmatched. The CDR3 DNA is TGTGCCAGTAGGCAACAGCGGGGGACGAACACCGGGGAGCTGTTTTTT. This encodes CASRQQRGTNTGELFF.

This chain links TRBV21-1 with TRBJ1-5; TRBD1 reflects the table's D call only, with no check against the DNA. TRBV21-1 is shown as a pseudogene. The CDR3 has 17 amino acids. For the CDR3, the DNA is TGTGCCAGCAGCAAGAACCGGGACAGGGAGGCCCATCAGCCCCAGCATTTT. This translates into CASSKNRDREAHQPQHF.

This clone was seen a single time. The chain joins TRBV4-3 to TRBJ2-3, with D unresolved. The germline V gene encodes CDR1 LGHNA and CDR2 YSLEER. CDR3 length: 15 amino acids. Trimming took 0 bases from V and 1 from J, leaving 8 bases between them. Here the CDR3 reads CASSQDSSGTDTQYF. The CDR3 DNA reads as TGCGCCAGCAGCCAAGATTCGTCGGGCACAGATACGCAGTATTTT.

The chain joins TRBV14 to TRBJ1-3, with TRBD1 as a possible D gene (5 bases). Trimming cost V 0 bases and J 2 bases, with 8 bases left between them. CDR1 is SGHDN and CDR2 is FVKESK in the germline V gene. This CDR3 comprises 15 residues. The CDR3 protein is CASSQDWGAGNTIYF. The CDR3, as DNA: TGTGCCAGCAGCCAAGATTGGGGGGCTGGAAACACCATATATTTT.

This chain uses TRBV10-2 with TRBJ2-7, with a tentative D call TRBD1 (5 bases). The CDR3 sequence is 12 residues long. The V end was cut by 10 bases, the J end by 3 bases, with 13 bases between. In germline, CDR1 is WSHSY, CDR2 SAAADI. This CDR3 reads CATVDRHYEQYF. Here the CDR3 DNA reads TGCGCCACCGTTGACAGACACTACGAGCAGTACTTC.

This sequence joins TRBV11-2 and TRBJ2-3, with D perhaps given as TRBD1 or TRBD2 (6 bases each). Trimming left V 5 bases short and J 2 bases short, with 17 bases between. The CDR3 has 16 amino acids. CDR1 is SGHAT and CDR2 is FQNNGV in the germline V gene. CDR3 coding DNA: TGTGCCAGCAGCCTGATTTCGGGGGCCACCACAGATACGCAGTATTTT. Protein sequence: CASSLISGATTDTQYF.

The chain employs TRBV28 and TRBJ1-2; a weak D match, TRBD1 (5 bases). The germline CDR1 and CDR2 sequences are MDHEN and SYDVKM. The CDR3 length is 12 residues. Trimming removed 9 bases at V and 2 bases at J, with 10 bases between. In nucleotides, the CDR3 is TGTGCCAGTTCTGAGGGGAACTATGGCTACACCTTC. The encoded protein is CASSEGNYGYTF.

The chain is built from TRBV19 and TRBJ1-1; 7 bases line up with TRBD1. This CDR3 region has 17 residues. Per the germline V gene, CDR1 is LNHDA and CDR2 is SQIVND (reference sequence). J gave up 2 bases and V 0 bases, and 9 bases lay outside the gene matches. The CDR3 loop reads CASSIDAQGFLNTEAFF. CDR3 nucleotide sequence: TGTGCCAGTAGTATAGACGCACAGGGGTTCCTAAACACTGAAGCTTTCTTT.

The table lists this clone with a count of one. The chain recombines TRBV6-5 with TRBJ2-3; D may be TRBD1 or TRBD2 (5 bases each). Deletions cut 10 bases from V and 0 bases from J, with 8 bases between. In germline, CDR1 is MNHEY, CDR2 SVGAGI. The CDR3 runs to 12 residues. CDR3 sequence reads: CAIRDSTDTQYF. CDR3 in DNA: TGTGCCATCAGGGACAGCACAGATACGCAGTATTTT.

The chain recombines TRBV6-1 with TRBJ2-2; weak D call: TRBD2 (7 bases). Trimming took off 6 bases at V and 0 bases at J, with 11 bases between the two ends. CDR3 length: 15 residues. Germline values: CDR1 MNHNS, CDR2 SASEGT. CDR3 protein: CASRRGTTNTGELFF. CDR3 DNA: TGTGCCAGCAGGAGGGGGACTACGAACACCGGGGAGCTGTTTTTT.